This T cell receptor (beta chain) comes out of a study of PD-1 blockade in mismatch repair-deficient tumors. Only in-frame clones appear in the TCRdb table, and some are missing; sequencing was by immunoSEQ multiplex PCR. The sample lists some 120,000 clones; approximately 86% were seen once. The junction had 9 bases not matched to a gene; V was cut back by 1 base and J by 4 bases. CDR3 size: 17 residues. Looked up from germline, CDR1 is SGHTA and CDR2 is FQGNSA. The clonotype comes from an adult with mismatch repair-deficient cancer. The chain uses TRBV7-2 and TRBJ2-7; 11 bases match TRBD2. Source: peripheral blood, taken 44 weeks after starting pembrolizumab. The CDR3 sequence: CASSLGGRLAGLYEQYF. The CDR3 DNA is TGTGCCAGCAGCTTAGGGGGGAGACTAGCGGGATTATACGAGCAGTACTTC.